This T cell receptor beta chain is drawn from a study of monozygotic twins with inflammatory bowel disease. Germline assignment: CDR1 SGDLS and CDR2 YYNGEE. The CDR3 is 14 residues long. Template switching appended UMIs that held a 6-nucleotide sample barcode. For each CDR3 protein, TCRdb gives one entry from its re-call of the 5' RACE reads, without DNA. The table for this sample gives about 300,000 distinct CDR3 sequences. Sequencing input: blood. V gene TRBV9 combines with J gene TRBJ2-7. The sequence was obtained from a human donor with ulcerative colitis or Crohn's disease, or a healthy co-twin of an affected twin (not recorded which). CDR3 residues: CASSVAGSTPEQYF.